This TCR beta chain came from a study of blood T cell repertoires in COVID-19. Study details: Acute and convalescent COVID-19 specimens originated in the United States, Italy and Spain.

Some clones are missing from TCRdb's copy, which holds only in-frame ones; the method was immunoSEQ multiplex PCR. The sample includes under 150,000 clones, approximately 85% of them seen just once. V lost 5 bases and J 5 bases, leaving 15 bases between the germline ends. CDR1 MGHDK and CDR2 SYGVNS come from the germline V gene. The CDR3 is 14 amino acids. The sample taken for sequencing was peripheral blood. The chain recombines TRBV25-1 with TRBJ1-2; D not resolved. The clonotype comes from a woman aged 60-75 years with COVID-19, enrolled during active disease. Here the CDR3 reads CASSSPGVLYGYTF. The DNA of the CDR3 is TGTGCCAGCAGTTCACCCGGAGTGCTGTATGGCTACACCTTC.